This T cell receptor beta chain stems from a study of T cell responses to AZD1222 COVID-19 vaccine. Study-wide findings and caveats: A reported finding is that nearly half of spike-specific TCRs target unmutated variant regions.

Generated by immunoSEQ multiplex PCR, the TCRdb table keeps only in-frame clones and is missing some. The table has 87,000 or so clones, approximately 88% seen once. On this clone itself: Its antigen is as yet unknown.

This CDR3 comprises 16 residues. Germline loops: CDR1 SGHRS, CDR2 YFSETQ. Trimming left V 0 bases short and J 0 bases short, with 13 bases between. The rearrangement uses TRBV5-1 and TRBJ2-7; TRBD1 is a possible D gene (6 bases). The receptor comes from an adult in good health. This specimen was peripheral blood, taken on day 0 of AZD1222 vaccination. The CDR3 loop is CASSLGQVLHSYEQYF. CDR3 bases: TGCGCCAGCAGCTTGGGACAGGTCTTACACTCCTACGAGCAGTACTTC.